This T cell receptor beta chain comes out of a study of PD-L1 blockade in urothelial cancer. The study, taken as a whole, reports: At 3 weeks on treatment, tumor-associated clones expanded more with durable benefit.

To note about this clone: Its antigen is undetermined.

Germline V gene lookup returns CDR1 MNHEY and CDR2 SMNVEV (reference sequence). The junction had 8 bases not matched to a gene; V was cut back by 7 bases and J by 3 bases. This CDR3 is 14 amino acids long. Data came from immunoSEQ multiplex PCR; TCRdb stores just in-frame clones and leaves some out. The sample consists of about 100,000 clones, about 90% of them appearing once. The V gene is TRBV27, the J gene TRBJ2-7; 8 bases are shared with TRBD1. The source was PBMCs, collected around atezolizumab (anti-PD-L1) treatment. The clonotype comes from a woman of 80 years or more with urothelial cancer. In DNA form, the CDR3 reads TGTGCCAGCACCTCTAGGGACAGGATCTACGAGCAGTACTTC. Translated: CASTSRDRIYEQYF.